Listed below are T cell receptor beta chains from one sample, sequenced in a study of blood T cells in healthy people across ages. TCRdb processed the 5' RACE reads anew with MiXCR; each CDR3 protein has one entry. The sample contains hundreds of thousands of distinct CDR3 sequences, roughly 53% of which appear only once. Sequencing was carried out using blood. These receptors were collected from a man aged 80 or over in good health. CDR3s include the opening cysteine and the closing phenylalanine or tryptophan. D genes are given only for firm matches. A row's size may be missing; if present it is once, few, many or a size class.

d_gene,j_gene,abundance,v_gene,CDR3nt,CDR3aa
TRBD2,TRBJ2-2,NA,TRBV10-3,TGTGCCACTCAGGGGACTAGCGGGAGCACCGGGGAGCTGTTTTTT,CATQGTSGSTGELFF
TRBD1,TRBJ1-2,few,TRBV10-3,TGTGCCATCAGTGGACCGGGACAGGGGGCATTTGGCTACACCTTC,CAISGPGQGAFGYTF
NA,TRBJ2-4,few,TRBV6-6,TGTGCCAGCAGAACCACCGGCCAAGCCAAAAACATTCAGTACTTC,CASRTTGQAKNIQYF
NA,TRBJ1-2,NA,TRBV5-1,TGCGCCAGCAGCCCGTGGCGAGCTAACTATGGCTACACCTTC,CASSPWRANYGYTF
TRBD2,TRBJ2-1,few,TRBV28,TGTGCCAGCGGGAGGGAGACGTTACAGGTCTCCTACAATGAGCAGTTCTTC,CASGRETLQVSYNEQFF
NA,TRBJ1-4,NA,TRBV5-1,TGCGCCAGCAGCCCCTGGACAGAACATAATGAAAAACTGTTTTTT,CASSPWTEHNEKLFF
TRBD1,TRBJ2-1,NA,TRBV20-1,TGCAGTGCGAGACAGGGTCTTTCCTACAATGAGCAGTTCTTC,CSARQGLSYNEQFF
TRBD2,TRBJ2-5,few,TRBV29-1,TGCAGCGTTCTACTCACTAGCGGGAGGTGGGAGACCCAGTACTTC,CSVLLTSGRWETQYF
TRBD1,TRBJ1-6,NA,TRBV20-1,TGCATTGCTAGAGGGGGGACAGGGAATTCACCCCTCCACTTT,CIARGGTGNSPLHF
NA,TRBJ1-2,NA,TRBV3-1,TGTGCCAGCAGCCACCGGACCCAAAACTATGGCTACACCTTC,CASSHRTQNYGYTF
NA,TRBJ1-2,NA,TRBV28,TGTGCCAGCAGTTTCCGGGGAGAGGGGCGCTATGGCTACACCTTC,CASSFRGEGRYGYTF
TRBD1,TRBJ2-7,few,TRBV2,TGTGCCAGCAGTGAGACAGGGTCCTACGAGCAGTACTTC,CASSETGSYEQYF
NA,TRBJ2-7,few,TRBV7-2,TGTGCCAGTCTGCGATCCGTGACATGGGACTCGAGAAGCTCCTACGAGCAGTACTTC,CASLRSVTWDSRSSYEQYF
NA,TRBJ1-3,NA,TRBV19,TGTGCCAGTAGGTCGCAGGGGATCGGAAACACCATATATTTT,CASRSQGIGNTIYF
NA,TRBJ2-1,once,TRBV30,TGTGCCGGGAGTAAAGCTAATGAGCAGTTCTTC,CAGSKANEQFF
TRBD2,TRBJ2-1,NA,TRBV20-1,TGCAGTGCTAGAGCGGACCTTACGCGGGAGACCCAGTTCTTC,CSARADLTRETQFF
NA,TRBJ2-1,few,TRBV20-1,TGCAGTGCCGCACCTCCGGGAGTTGACTACAATGAGCAGTTCTTC,CSAAPPGVDYNEQFF
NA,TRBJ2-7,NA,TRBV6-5,TGTGCCAGCAGTTACGACTCTTACAATGAGCAGTACTTC,CASSYDSYNEQYF
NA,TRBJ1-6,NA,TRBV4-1,TGCGCCAGCAGCCAAGATCCCCCGGGGGTCCGTTCACCCCTCCACTTT,CASSQDPPGVRSPLHF
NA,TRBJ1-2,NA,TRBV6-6,TGTGCCAGCAGGACAGGTTTCCATCGAGAGGGCTACACCTTC,CASRTGFHREGYTF
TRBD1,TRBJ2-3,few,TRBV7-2,TGTGCCAGCAGCCACTCCGGGACAGCTAGGAAACACAGAGACGCGTATTTT,CASSHSGTARKHRDAYF
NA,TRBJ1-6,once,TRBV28,TGTGCCAGCAGGGCCGGACAGTTTAATTCACCCCTCCACTTT,CASRAGQFNSPLHF
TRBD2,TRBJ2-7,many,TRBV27,TGTGCCAGCAGTTCCCCGGCGGGAGGGACCTACGAGCAGTACTTC,CASSSPAGGTYEQYF
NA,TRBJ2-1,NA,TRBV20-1,TGCAGTGCTAGAGACCGTCGGGCCTCCTACAATGAGCAGTTCTTC,CSARDRRASYNEQFF
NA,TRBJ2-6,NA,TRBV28,TGTGCCAGCAGTTGGAGGCGCTCTGGGGCCAACGTCCTGACTTTC,CASSWRRSGANVLTF
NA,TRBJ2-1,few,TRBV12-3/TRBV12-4,TGTGCCAGCAGGGGAAACGGGCAGTTCTTC,CASRGNGQFF
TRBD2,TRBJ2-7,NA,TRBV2,TGTGCCAGCAGTACCGGGACTAGCGGGAGTGAGGAGCAGTACTTC,CASSTGTSGSEEQYF
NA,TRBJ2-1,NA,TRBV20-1,TGCAGTGCTAGAGATTTAGGCGGGCCGAACAATGAGCAGTTCTTC,CSARDLGGPNNEQFF
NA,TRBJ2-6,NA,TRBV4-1,TGCGCCAGCAGCCAAGTCCCCCAAGCCGGGGCCAACGTCCTGACTTTC,CASSQVPQAGANVLTF
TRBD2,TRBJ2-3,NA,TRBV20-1,TGCAGTGCTAGAGTTACTAGCGGCACAGATACGCAGTATTTT,CSARVTSGTDTQYF
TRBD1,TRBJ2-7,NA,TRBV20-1,TGCAGTGCTAGGCCCGACAGGGAAGGACTCTACGAGCAGTACTTC,CSARPDREGLYEQYF
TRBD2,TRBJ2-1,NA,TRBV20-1,TGCAGTGGCCCTAGCGGGGGGTACAATGAGCAGTTCTTC,CSGPSGGYNEQFF
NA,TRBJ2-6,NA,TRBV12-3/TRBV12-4,TGTGCCAGCAGCAAGCCGGGGGCTGGGGCCAACGTCCTGACTTTC,CASSKPGAGANVLTF
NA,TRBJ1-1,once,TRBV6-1,TGTGCCAGCAGTGAATCGGCCCCCCGGAGCACTGAAGCTTTCTTT,CASSESAPRSTEAFF
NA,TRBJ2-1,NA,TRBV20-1,TGCAGTGCTAGAGTCCCAATTGACAATGAGCAGTTCTTC,CSARVPIDNEQFF
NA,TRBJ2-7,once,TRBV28,TGTGCCAGCAGTTTGGCCACTAGTATCAACGAGCAGTACTTC,CASSLATSINEQYF
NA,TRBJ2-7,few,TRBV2,TGTGCCAGCACCGGCCGAGCGGGCGGGTCCTACGAGCAGTACTTC,CASTGRAGGSYEQYF
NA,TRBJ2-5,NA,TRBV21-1,TGTGCCAGCAGCGAGAAAACCAGCGGGAGGGCCCATGAGACCCAGTACTTC,CASSEKTSGRAHETQYF
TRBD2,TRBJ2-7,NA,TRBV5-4,TGTGCCAGCCAAGAATCGACTAGCGGGTTTTACGAGCAGTACTTC,CASQESTSGFYEQYF
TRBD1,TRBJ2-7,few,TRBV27,TGTGCCAGCAGACGACGGACAGGGTCCTACGAGCAGTACTTC,CASRRRTGSYEQYF
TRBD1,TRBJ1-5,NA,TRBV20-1,TGCAGTGCCGTGACAGGGGAGGGCAATCAGCCCCAGCATTTT,CSAVTGEGNQPQHF
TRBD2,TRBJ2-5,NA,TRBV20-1,TGCAGTGTCGTAACTAGCGGGAGTGTGGATGAGCAGTACTTC,CSVVTSGSVDEQYF
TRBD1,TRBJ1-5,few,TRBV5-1,TGCGCCAGCAGCTTGGTTGGAGTCGGACAGGGGAATCAGCCCCAGCATTTT,CASSLVGVGQGNQPQHF